This T cell receptor (beta chain) was sequenced for a study of T cell responses to AZD1222 COVID-19 vaccine. CDR3 size: 16 residues. V trimming: 4 bases; J trimming: 5 bases; junction bases outside the gene matches: 5. Germline lookup yields CDR1 KGHDR and CDR2 SFDVKD. Some clones are missing from TCRdb's copy, which holds only in-frame ones; the method was immunoSEQ multiplex PCR. The data contain roughly 180,000 clones, over 70% of them singletons. Sequences were derived from peripheral blood, sampled on day 0 of MenACWY control vaccination. The TCR comes from an adult in good health. The genes are TRBV24-1 and TRBJ2-5, with 14 bases lining up with TRBD2. For the CDR3, the DNA is TGTGCCACCAGTGACAGGACTAGCGGGGGGAGGGAGACCCAGTACTTC. Its protein is CATSDRTSGGRETQYF.